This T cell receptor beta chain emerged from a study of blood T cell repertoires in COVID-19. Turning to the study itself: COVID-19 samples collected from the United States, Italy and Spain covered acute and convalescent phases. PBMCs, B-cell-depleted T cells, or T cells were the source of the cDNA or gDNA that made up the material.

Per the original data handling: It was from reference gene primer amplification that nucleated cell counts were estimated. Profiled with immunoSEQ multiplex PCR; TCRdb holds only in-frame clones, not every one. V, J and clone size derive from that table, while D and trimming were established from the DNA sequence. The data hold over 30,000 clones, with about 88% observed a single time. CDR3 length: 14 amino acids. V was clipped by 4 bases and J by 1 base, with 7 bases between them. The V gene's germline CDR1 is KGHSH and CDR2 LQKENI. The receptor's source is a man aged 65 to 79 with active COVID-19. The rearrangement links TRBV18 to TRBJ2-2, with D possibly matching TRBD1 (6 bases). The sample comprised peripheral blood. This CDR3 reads CASSQQGNTGELFF. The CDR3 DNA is TGTGCCAGCTCACAACAGGGGAACACCGGGGAGCTGTTTTTT.